These T cell receptor beta chains were read from a single sample in a study of control samples from healthy donors and cancer patients. The assay was immunoSEQ multiplex PCR, and TCRdb's table has in-frame clones only and misses some. The sample holds about 84,000 clones, 91% seen once. The sequenced sample consisted of blood. Every receptor here comes from a man aged 50-60 years in good health. CDR3s include the opening cysteine and the closing phenylalanine or tryptophan. The D gene is left open where the match is weak. Size tells how often a clone was seen (once, few, many) or the class of an expanded clone, and some rows leave it out.

J gene: TRBJ2-7
V gene: TRBV5-1
clone size: once
D gene: TRBD1
CDR3 protein: CASSLGKGQGIYEQYF
CDR3 DNA: TGCGCCAGCAGCTTGGGAAAAGGACAGGGGATCTACGAGCAGTACTTC

J gene: TRBJ2-3
V gene: TRBV6-6
clone size: -
D gene: -
CDR3 protein: CASSNTELPSTDTQYF
CDR3 DNA: TGTGCCAGCAGTAATACAGAATTGCCTAGCACAGATACGCAGTATTTT

J gene: TRBJ2-3
V gene: TRBV5-1
clone size: -
D gene: -
CDR3 protein: CASSSTVGPADTQYF
CDR3 DNA: TGCGCCAGCAGCTCGACCGTGGGGCCGGCGGATACGCAGTATTTT

J gene: TRBJ2-5
V gene: TRBV24-1
clone size: -
D gene: -
CDR3 protein: CATSDRDNQETQYF
CDR3 DNA: TGTGCCACCAGTGACCGCGACAACCAAGAGACCCAGTACTTC

J gene: TRBJ1-2
V gene: TRBV25-1
clone size: -
D gene: -
CDR3 protein: CASSAQLTYGYTF
CDR3 DNA: TGTGCCAGCAGTGCCCAGCTTACCTATGGCTACACCTTC

J gene: TRBJ2-7
V gene: TRBV7-9
clone size: -
D gene: TRBD1
CDR3 protein: CASPNPPGQPNSDNYEQYF
CDR3 DNA: TGTGCCAGCCCAAACCCGCCGGGACAGCCAAATTCAGATAACTACGAGCAGTACTTC

J gene: TRBJ1-4
V gene: TRBV9
clone size: -
D gene: TRBD1
CDR3 protein: CASSARDRGEKLFF
CDR3 DNA: TGTGCCAGCAGCGCCCGGGACAGGGGAGAAAAACTGTTTTTT

J gene: TRBJ2-1
V gene: TRBV6-2/TRBV6-3
clone size: -
D gene: TRBD2
CDR3 protein: CASSRAGGVQFF
CDR3 DNA: TGTGCCAGCAGCAGGGCTGGGGGGGTCCAGTTCTTC

J gene: TRBJ1-6
V gene: TRBV7-9
clone size: -
D gene: -
CDR3 protein: CASSDITGPPLHF
CDR3 DNA: TGTGCCAGCAGCGACATCACAGGGCCACCCCTCCACTTT

J gene: TRBJ1-2
V gene: TRBV19
clone size: once
D gene: TRBD1
CDR3 protein: CASTDRGSTLGGYTF
CDR3 DNA: TGTGCCAGTACAGACAGGGGAAGTACCCTTGGGGGCTACACCTTC

J gene: TRBJ1-1
V gene: TRBV20-1
clone size: once
D gene: -
CDR3 protein: CSARRHPEAFF
CDR3 DNA: TGCAGTGCTAGAAGGCATCCTGAAGCTTTCTTT

J gene: TRBJ2-2
V gene: TRBV24-1
clone size: -
D gene: TRBD2
CDR3 protein: CATSGTMNTGELFF
CDR3 DNA: TGTGCCACTTCCGGGACTATGAACACCGGGGAGCTGTTTTTT

J gene: TRBJ1-2
V gene: TRBV7-9
clone size: -
D gene: TRBD1
CDR3 protein: CASSTRTGANYGYTF
CDR3 DNA: TGTGCCAGCAGCACACGGACAGGAGCAAACTATGGCTACACCTTC

J gene: TRBJ1-1
V gene: TRBV14
clone size: -
D gene: -
CDR3 protein: CASSQVGSNEAFF
CDR3 DNA: TGTGCCAGCAGCCAAGTTGGATCGAATGAAGCTTTCTTT

J gene: TRBJ1-6
V gene: TRBV2
clone size: -
D gene: TRBD1
CDR3 protein: CASSPGQGLTPLHF
CDR3 DNA: TGTGCCAGCAGTCCAGGACAGGGTTTGACACCCCTCCACTTT

J gene: TRBJ2-7
V gene: TRBV11-2
clone size: -
D gene: TRBD2
CDR3 protein: CASSLPGGPSGYEQYF
CDR3 DNA: TGTGCCAGCAGCTTACCGGGGGGTCCCTCGGGATACGAGCAGTACTTC

J gene: TRBJ2-7
V gene: TRBV5-6
clone size: -
D gene: -
CDR3 protein: CASSSIYEQYF
CDR3 DNA: TGTGCCAGCAGCTCCATTTACGAGCAGTACTTC

J gene: TRBJ1-3
V gene: TRBV30
clone size: once
D gene: -
CDR3 protein: CAGVGTSGNTIYF
CDR3 DNA: TGTGCCGGGGTCGGGACCTCCGGAAACACCATATATTTT

J gene: TRBJ1-1
V gene: TRBV9
clone size: -
D gene: -
CDR3 protein: CASSPQATANTEAFF
CDR3 DNA: TGTGCCAGCAGCCCCCAAGCCACGGCGAACACTGAAGCTTTCTTT

J gene: TRBJ1-1
V gene: TRBV11-2
clone size: -
D gene: -
CDR3 protein: CASSLRVMNTEAFF
CDR3 DNA: TGTGCCAGCAGCTTACGCGTTATGAACACTGAAGCTTTCTTT

J gene: TRBJ2-3
V gene: TRBV6-1
clone size: few
D gene: -
CDR3 protein: CASSDRPSFRSSTDTQYF
CDR3 DNA: TGTGCCAGCAGTGATAGACCTAGCTTTAGGTCGAGCACAGATACGCAGTATTTT

J gene: TRBJ1-2
V gene: TRBV19
clone size: -
D gene: -
CDR3 protein: CASTAGYGYTF
CDR3 DNA: TGTGCCAGTACTGCGGGGTACGGCTACACCTTC

J gene: TRBJ2-1
V gene: TRBV7-2
clone size: -
D gene: TRBD1
CDR3 protein: CASSLGAGTGREDEQFF
CDR3 DNA: TGTGCCAGCAGCTTAGGAGCCGGGACAGGGAGGGAGGATGAGCAGTTCTTC

J gene: TRBJ2-7
V gene: TRBV12-3/TRBV12-4
clone size: -
D gene: -
CDR3 protein: CASSTTSSYEQYF
CDR3 DNA: TGTGCCAGCAGCACCACCTCCTCCTACGAGCAGTACTTC

J gene: TRBJ1-1
V gene: TRBV24-1
clone size: -
D gene: -
CDR3 protein: CASSSSRGINTEAFF
CDR3 DNA: TGTGCCTCGAGTAGTAGCCGGGGTATAAACACTGAAGCTTTCTTT

J gene: TRBJ1-2
V gene: TRBV6-2/TRBV6-3
clone size: -
D gene: -
CDR3 protein: CASSYSAGGTGYGYTF
CDR3 DNA: TGTGCCAGCAGTTACTCAGCTGGGGGCACGGGATATGGCTACACCTTC

J gene: TRBJ1-3
V gene: TRBV10-2
clone size: -
D gene: TRBD1
CDR3 protein: CASSATGGSGNTIYF
CDR3 DNA: TGCGCCAGCAGCGCTACAGGGGGCTCTGGAAACACCATATATTTT

J gene: TRBJ2-7
V gene: TRBV18
clone size: -
D gene: TRBD1
CDR3 protein: CASSQDRGIDEQYF
CDR3 DNA: TGTGCCAGCTCTCAGGACAGGGGGATCGACGAGCAGTACTTC

J gene: TRBJ2-2
V gene: TRBV24-1
clone size: -
D gene: TRBD1
CDR3 protein: CATSDHGQALHGELFF
CDR3 DNA: TGTGCCACCAGTGACCATGGACAGGCTCTGCACGGGGAGCTGTTTTTT

J gene: TRBJ2-1
V gene: TRBV24-1
clone size: -
D gene: -
CDR3 protein: CATSDGGPRDNEQFF
CDR3 DNA: TGTGCCACCAGTGATGGGGGGCCCCGAGACAATGAGCAGTTCTTC

J gene: TRBJ2-7
V gene: TRBV11-2
clone size: -
D gene: -
CDR3 protein: CASSLATGPYEQYF
CDR3 DNA: TGTGCCAGCAGCTTAGCCACAGGTCCCTACGAGCAGTACTTC

J gene: TRBJ2-5
V gene: TRBV4-1
clone size: -
D gene: -
CDR3 protein: CASSQRDGWETQYF
CDR3 DNA: TGCGCCAGCAGCCAAAGGGACGGTTGGGAGACCCAGTACTTC

J gene: TRBJ2-2
V gene: TRBV2
clone size: -
D gene: -
CDR3 protein: CASSMLPNTGELFF
CDR3 DNA: TGTGCCAGCAGTATGCTCCCGAACACCGGGGAGCTGTTTTTT

J gene: TRBJ2-7
V gene: TRBV2
clone size: few
D gene: -
CDR3 protein: CASSDWGAAYEQYF
CDR3 DNA: TGTGCCAGCAGCGACTGGGGTGCAGCCTACGAGCAGTACTTC

J gene: TRBJ1-5
V gene: TRBV7-8
clone size: -
D gene: -
CDR3 protein: CASSLGSGGTQPQHF
CDR3 DNA: TGTGCCAGCAGCTTAGGGTCAGGCGGCACTCAGCCCCAGCATTTT

J gene: TRBJ1-1
V gene: TRBV11-2
clone size: -
D gene: -
CDR3 protein: CASSLHEIPTEAFF
CDR3 DNA: TGTGCCAGCAGCCTTCACGAAATACCCACTGAAGCTTTCTTT

J gene: TRBJ2-7
V gene: TRBV18
clone size: -
D gene: TRBD1
CDR3 protein: CASSPREVGQGSYEQYF
CDR3 DNA: TGTGCCAGCTCACCCCGGGAGGTAGGACAGGGGTCCTACGAGCAGTACTTC

J gene: TRBJ1-5
V gene: TRBV30
clone size: -
D gene: -
CDR3 protein: CAWSPPAGTDQPQHF
CDR3 DNA: TGTGCCTGGAGCCCCCCCGCCGGGACGGATCAGCCCCAGCATTTT

J gene: TRBJ1-3
V gene: TRBV7-2
clone size: once
D gene: TRBD1
CDR3 protein: CASSLPGGQAGNTIYF
CDR3 DNA: TGTGCCAGCAGCTTACCGGGAGGACAGGCTGGAAACACCATATATTTT

J gene: TRBJ2-2
V gene: TRBV6-6
clone size: -
D gene: -
CDR3 protein: CASTNTFTGELFF
CDR3 DNA: TGTGCCAGCACAAACACCTTCACCGGGGAGCTGTTTTTT

J gene: TRBJ2-3
V gene: TRBV5-1
clone size: -
D gene: -
CDR3 protein: CASSLVGDRRTDTQYF
CDR3 DNA: TGCGCCAGCAGCTTGGTCGGTGACAGACGCACAGATACGCAGTATTTT